This TCR beta chain is from a study of T cell responses to AZD1222 COVID-19 vaccine. As for the study in general: Second-dose intervals of approximately 4 or approximately 12 weeks were pooled.

This table comes from immunoSEQ multiplex PCR, and its TCRdb copy is limited to in-frame clones, with some not included. The sample lists around 150,000 clones; around 94% were seen once. Study-level results: Repertoire collection took place solely once the T cell response had peaked. Only a handful of AZD1222 recipients, more than 5 in all, had baseline seropositivity.

The V gene's germline CDR1 is KGHSH and CDR2 LQKENI. The length of the CDR3 is 14 residues. Trimming removed 4 bases from V and 0 bases from J, with 7 bases in between. As to this clone: Its antigen remains unknown.

The chain carries TRBV18 and TRBJ1-5; D is uncertain. The receptor's source is an adult in good health. Specimen: peripheral blood, collected on day 0 of AZD1222 vaccination. CDR3 sequence reads: CASSLRDSNQPQHF. DNA of the CDR3: TGTGCCAGCTCACTAAGAGATAGCAATCAGCCCCAGCATTTT.